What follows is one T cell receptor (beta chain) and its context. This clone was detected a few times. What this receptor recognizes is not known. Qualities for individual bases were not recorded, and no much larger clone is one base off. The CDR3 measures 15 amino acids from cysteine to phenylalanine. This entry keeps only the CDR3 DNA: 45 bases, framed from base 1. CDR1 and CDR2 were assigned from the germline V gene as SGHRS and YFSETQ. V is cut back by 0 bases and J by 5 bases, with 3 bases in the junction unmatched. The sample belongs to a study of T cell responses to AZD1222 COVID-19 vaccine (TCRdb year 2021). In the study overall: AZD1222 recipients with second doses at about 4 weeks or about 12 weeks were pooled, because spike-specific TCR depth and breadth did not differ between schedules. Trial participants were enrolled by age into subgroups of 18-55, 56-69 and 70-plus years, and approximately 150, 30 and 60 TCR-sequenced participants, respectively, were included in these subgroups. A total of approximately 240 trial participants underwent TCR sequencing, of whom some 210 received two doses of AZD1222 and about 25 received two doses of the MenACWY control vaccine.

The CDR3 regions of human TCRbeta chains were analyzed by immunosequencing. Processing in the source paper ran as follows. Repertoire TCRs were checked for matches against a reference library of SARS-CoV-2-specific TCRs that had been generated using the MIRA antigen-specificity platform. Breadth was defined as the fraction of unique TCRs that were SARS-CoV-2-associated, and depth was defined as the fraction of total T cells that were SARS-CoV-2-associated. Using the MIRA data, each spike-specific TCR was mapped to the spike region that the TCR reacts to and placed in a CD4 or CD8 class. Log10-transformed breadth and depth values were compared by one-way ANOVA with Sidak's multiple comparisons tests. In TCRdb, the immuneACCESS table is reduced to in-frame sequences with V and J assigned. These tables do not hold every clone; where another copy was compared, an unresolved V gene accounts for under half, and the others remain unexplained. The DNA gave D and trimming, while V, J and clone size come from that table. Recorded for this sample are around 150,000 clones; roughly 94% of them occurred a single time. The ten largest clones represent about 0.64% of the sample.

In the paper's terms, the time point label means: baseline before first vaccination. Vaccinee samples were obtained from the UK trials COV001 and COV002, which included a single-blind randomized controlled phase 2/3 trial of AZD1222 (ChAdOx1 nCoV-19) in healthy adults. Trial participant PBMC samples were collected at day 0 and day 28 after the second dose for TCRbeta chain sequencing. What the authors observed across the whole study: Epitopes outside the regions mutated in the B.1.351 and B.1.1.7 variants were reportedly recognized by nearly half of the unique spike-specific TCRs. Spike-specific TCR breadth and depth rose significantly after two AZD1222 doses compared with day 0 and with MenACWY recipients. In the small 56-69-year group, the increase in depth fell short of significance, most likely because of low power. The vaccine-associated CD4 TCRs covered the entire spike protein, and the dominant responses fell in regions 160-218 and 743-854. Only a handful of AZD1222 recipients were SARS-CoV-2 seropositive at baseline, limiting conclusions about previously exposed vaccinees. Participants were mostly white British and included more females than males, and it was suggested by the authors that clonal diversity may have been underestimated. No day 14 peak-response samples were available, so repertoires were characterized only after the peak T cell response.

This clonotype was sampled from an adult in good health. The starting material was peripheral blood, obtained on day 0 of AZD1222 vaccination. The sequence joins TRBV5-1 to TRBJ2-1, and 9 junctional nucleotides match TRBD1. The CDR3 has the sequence CASSLEGTGHNEQFF. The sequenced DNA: TGCGCCAGCAGCTTGGAAGGGACAGGGCACAATGAGCAGTTCTTC.